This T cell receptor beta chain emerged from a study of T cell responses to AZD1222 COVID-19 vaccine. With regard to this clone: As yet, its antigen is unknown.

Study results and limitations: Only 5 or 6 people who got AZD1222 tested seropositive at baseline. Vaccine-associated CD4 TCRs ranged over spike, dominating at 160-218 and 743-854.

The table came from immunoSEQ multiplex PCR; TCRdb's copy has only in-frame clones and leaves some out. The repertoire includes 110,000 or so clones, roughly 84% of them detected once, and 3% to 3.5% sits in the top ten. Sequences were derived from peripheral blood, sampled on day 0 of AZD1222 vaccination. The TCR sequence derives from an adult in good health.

Here the CDR3 DNA reads TGCGCCAGCAACGGCCAGGAGGGTCAACAGCCCCAGCATTTT. This gives the protein CASNGQEGQQPQHF. The chain joins TRBV4-1 to TRBJ1-5; D gene ambiguous. Trimming stripped 7 bases from V and 7 bases from J, with 17 bases between. The CDR3 sequence is 14 residues long. Germline V gene sequence: CDR1 MGHRA, CDR2 YSYEKL.